This TCR beta chain comes out of a study of vaccination effects on CD4 cells after COVID-19 (dated by TCRdb to about 2022). In terms of the full investigation: In the ViraFEST assay, PBMC were stimulated with viral peptide pools, and TCR sequencing was then used to find antigen-specific CD4+ T cell clonotypes based on their expansion. In both COVID-19 convalescent patients and infection-naive vaccine recipients, the study compared SARS-CoV-2 spike-specific CD4+ TCR repertoires from before mRNA vaccination with those from after it. A total of 10 COVID-19 convalescent patients and a handful of SARS-CoV-2-naive healthy vaccine recipients were included in the full study. Each well held around 2 million PBMC cultured in IMDM containing roughly 5% human AB serum, approximately 10 IU/ml IL-2 and gentamicin, along with roughly 10 ug/ml peptides. Across the study, the median time from the second dose to post-vaccine sampling was 72 days (range 14 to 241). Cultures from other donors in the study were sequenced using the Oncomine TCR Beta short-read assay on an Illumina iSeq 100. Overall study outcomes, separate from this receptor: Marked clonal contraction was observed in both infection-induced and vaccine-induced clones at late post-vaccination timepoints, consistent with waning T cell responses. Only a small number of convalescent patients were included, and no early post-infection timepoints were available, which limited the study. In healthy vaccine recipients, vaccine-induced clones were almost all SARS-CoV-2 mono-reactive, with only 1 of 255 cross-reactive with common cold coronaviruses.

About this clone: No cognate antigen has been identified for it. Base qualities are not recorded, but no much larger clone differs from it by a single base.

After 10 to 11 days of culture, CD4+ T cells were isolated with the EasySep CD4+ T cell isolation kit. Two doses of either the BNT162b2 or the mRNA-1273 mRNA SARS-CoV-2 vaccine were administered to participants. Negative nucleocapsid antibody results before and after vaccination confirmed that the healthy vaccine recipients had no prior SARS-CoV-2 infection. Half of the culture medium was replaced with fresh IL-2-containing medium on days 3 and 7. Unless otherwise noted, each peptide stimulation condition was cultured in triplicate wells. Using Ficoll-Paque Plus gradient centrifugation, PBMC were separated from whole blood and then either used fresh or cryopreserved at -140C. The QIAamp micro DNA kit was used to extract genomic DNA from the cultured CD4+ T cells. The library was prepared using the immunoSEQ multiplex PCR assay. DNA from the cultured, isolated CD4+ T cells was subjected to TCR beta CDR3 sequencing. For the original study's pipeline: Non-productive TCR sequences were discarded, and reads were trimmed to the CDR3 region, with only CDR3s of 7 or more amino acids retained. Antigen-specific clonotypes were identified with the MANAFEST web app by comparing expansion in peptide wells against reference cultures. For clones to be considered positive, expansion at FDR<0.05 versus reference and all other wells, an odds ratio above 5, and a frequency above 0.1% in two replicate wells were required. Clonotypes significantly expanded in SARS-CoV-2 spike wells and in at least one common cold coronavirus spike condition were defined as cross-reactive. Levenshtein distance calculated with the stringdist R package was used to assess CDR3 similarity, and unrooted trees were constructed with ape in R 3.6.1. The clones in this table, taken by TCRdb from immuneACCESS, are in-frame only. Not every clone is retained; where verified, under half of the shortfall comes from an unresolved V gene, and the cause of the rest is unknown. V and J calls and clone size are those listed in that table; D and trimming were worked out from the DNA. This sample comprises 50,000 to 60,000 clones, about 78% of them detected only once. About 4.5% of the sample rests with the top ten.

CDR1 and CDR2, per the germline V gene (reference sequence), are SGHNT and YYREEE. The germline ends are 14 bases apart after V is trimmed by 3 bases and J by 2 bases. From its cysteine to its phenylalanine, the CDR3 spans 15 amino acids. Of the read, only the CDR3 DNA is kept; its 45 bases are in frame from base 1. The input for sequencing was CD4+ T cells from PBMCs cultured without peptide, taken after COVID-19 vaccination. The chain joins TRBV5-4 to TRBJ1-2; TRBD1 is possibly the D segment (5 matching bases). The TCR was taken from a human donor who received a COVID-19 vaccine. The CDR3 here reads CASSSLLGQNYGYTF. The DNA sequence is as follows: TGTGCCAGCAGCTCCCTTTTGGGGCAGAACTATGGCTACACCTTC.